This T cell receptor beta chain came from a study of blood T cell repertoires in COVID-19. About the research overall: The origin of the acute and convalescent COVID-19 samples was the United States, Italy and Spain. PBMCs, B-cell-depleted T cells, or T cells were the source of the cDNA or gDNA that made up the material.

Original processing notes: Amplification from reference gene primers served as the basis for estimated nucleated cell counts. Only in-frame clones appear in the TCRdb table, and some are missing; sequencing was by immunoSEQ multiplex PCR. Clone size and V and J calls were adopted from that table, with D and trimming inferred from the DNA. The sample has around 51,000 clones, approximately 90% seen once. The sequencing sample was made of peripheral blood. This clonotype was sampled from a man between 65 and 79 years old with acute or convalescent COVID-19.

The CDR3 region has the DNA TGTGCCAGCAGTTATAGCGGGGGCACCGGGGAGCTGTTTTTT. It yields the protein CASSYSGGTGELFF. V is TRBV6-5 and J is TRBJ2-2, with 9 bases that match TRBD2. This CDR3 contains 14 residues. V was pared by 3 bases and J by 4 bases, with 0 bases of the junction left unmatched. The germline CDR1 and CDR2 sequences are MNHEY and SVGAGI.